This TCR beta chain was recorded in a study of long-term antiretroviral therapy in people with HIV. General study points: Clonal expansions arising prior to ART prevailed in the repertoire at every time point.

Trimming removed 1 base from V and 11 bases from J, with 8 bases in between. Per the germline V gene, CDR1 is MDHEN and CDR2 is SYDVKM. The CDR3 runs to 12 residues. Specimens carried about 0.85-10 million cryopreserved PBMC before DNA extraction. Researchers report immunoSEQ v3.0 was run at survey level. Clones were sequenced by immunoSEQ multiplex PCR, and TCRdb holds only the in-frame ones, with some missing. Of 30,000 to 40,000 clones listed, 80% to 85% are singletons. About this clone: Its antigen is not identified.

This sequence joins TRBV28 and TRBJ2-2; no clear D. The starting material was unsorted PBMCs, obtained 1.5 years after starting antiretroviral therapy. The receptor was derived from a man between 18 and 29 years old with HIV. The chain's CDR3 is CASSLLVGELFF. CDR3 in DNA: TGTGCCAGCAGTTTATTAGTTGGCGAGCTGTTTTTT.